One sample yielded the 26 T cell receptor beta chains listed below, sequenced in a study of a mutant IDH1 vaccine in newly diagnosed glioma. This sample's time point: week 35, safety follow-up. Vaccination used 300 ug of mutant IDH1 20-mer peptide per dose, with topical imiquimod. The antigens for these receptors are not known. Repertoires were generated with immunoSEQ multiplex PCR, while TCRdb's copy carries only in-frame clones and drops some. The table records around 32,000 clones, roughly 85% of them present only once. Sequencing was performed on PBMCs, taken from a glioma patient whose treatment included an IDH1 peptide vaccine. These receptors originate from a woman aged 18 to 35 with glioma.

The chain uses TRBV19 and TRBJ1-5; D is possibly TRBD1 (5 bases). Trimming cost V 4 bases and J 5 bases, with 12 bases left between them. The CDR3 runs 14 residues. From germline, CDR1 is LNHDA and CDR2 SQIVND (reference sequence). The CDR3 is CASSKAGWDQPQHF. The CDR3 bases are TGTGCCAGTAGTAAGGCAGGGTGGGATCAGCCCCAGCATTTT.

The chain uses TRBV6-6 and TRBJ2-5, with TRBD2 matching over 10 bases. Germline-derived CDR1 and CDR2 are MNHNY and SVGAGI (reference sequence). The CDR3 totals 16 residues. J lost 1 base, V lost 7 bases, and 9 bases had no gene match. This CDR3 reads CASNPAGGHLQETQYF. In DNA form, the CDR3 reads TGTGCCAGCAACCCAGCGGGGGGGCACCTCCAAGAGACCCAGTACTTC.

The DNA of the CDR3 is TGTGCCAGCAGGCCGGGCCAACTCATGAACACTGAAGCTTTCTTT. Protein sequence: CASRPGQLMNTEAFF. The J gene is TRBJ1-1, the V gene TRBV11-2; D is unclear. The CDR3 is made up of 15 amino acids. The germline V gene encodes CDR1 SGHAT and CDR2 FQNNGV. V dropped 6 bases and J dropped 0 bases, with 14 bases sitting between them.

The V and J genes are TRBV25-1 and TRBJ2-3, with D perhaps matching TRBD2 (5 bases). Trimming removed 2 bases at V and 6 bases at J, with 15 bases between. Germline assignment: CDR1 MGHDK and CDR2 SYGVNS. The CDR3 loop spans 15 amino acids. Here the CDR3 DNA reads TGTGCCAGCAGTGAAGAGGGCCCCGTTTGGGATACGCAGTATTTT. The encoded protein is CASSEEGPVWDTQYF.

The CDR3 nucleotides are TGTGCCGGTGGACAGGGTTTGGGCACTGAAGCTTTCTTT. Translating gives CAGGQGLGTEAFF. The V gene is TRBV9, the J gene TRBJ1-1; TRBD1 matches at 8 bases. In germline, CDR1 is SGDLS, CDR2 YYNGEE. The CDR3 has 13 residues. Trimming at V came to 10 bases and at J to 4 bases, leaving 9 bases not matched to a gene.

The DNA for the CDR3 is TGTGCCAGCAGTACCAGACGCTACGAGCAGTACTTC. Protein sequence: CASSTRRYEQYF. The chain links TRBV28 to TRBJ2-7; D ambiguous. Germline V gene data show CDR1 as MDHEN and CDR2 as SYDVKM. This CDR3 comprises 12 residues. V lost 5 bases, J lost 3 bases, and 8 bases lay in between. Full variable domain (rest looked up from reference TRBV28 and TRBJ2-7): DVKVTQSSRYLVKRTGEKVFLECVQDMDHENMFWYRQDPGLGLRLIYFSYDVKMKEKGDIPEGYSVSREKKERFSLILESASTNQTSMYLCASSTRRYEQYFGPGTRLTVT.

The V and J genes are TRBV20-1 and TRBJ2-1; no definite D call. From germline, CDR1 is DFQATT and CDR2 SNEGSKA (reference sequence). This CDR3 has 11 amino acids. With 8 bases removed from V and 4 bases from J, the gap between germline ends came to 9 bases. CDR3 in DNA: TGCAGTCCTCAAGGGTACAATGAGCAGTTCTTC. Translation gives CSPQGYNEQFF.

The rearrangement uses TRBV18 and TRBJ2-5; D may be TRBD2 (6 bases). The CDR3 covers 15 residues. Germline V gene sequence: CDR1 KGHSH, CDR2 LQKENI. V was shortened by 6 bases and J by 7 bases, with 21 bases between the two germline ends. DNA for the CDR3: TGTGCCAGCTCCCCAATACGACGCTTGGAGGGGACCCAGTACTTC. It specifies CASSPIRRLEGTQYF.

This clone showed up just once. The genes are TRBV7-9 and TRBJ2-1; 9 positions agree with TRBD2. Germline V gene lookup returns CDR1 SEHNR and CDR2 FQNEAQ (reference sequence). V gave up 6 bases and J gave up 5 bases; unmatched junction bases: 8. CDR3 length: 15 amino acids. CDR3 sequence reads: CASSRLAGVDNEQFF. In DNA, the CDR3 is TGTGCCAGCAGTCGTTTAGCGGGGGTTGACAATGAGCAGTTCTTC.

J is TRBJ2-1 and V is TRBV7-9, with 10 nucleotides matching TRBD2. J lost 6 bases, V lost 6 bases, and 2 bases had no gene match. The CDR3 is 13 amino acids. Germline CDR1 is SEHNR and CDR2 is FQNEAQ (reference sequence). The CDR3 DNA reads as TGTGCCAGCAGGGCTAGCGGGAGCAATGAGCAGTTCTTC. This sequence encodes CASRASGSNEQFF.

The DNA of the CDR3 is TGTGCCAGCAGCTTGGGAGGGGGGACTTCGAACACTGAAGCTTTCTTT. Its protein product is CASSLGGGTSNTEAFF. The chain links TRBV5-6 to TRBJ1-1, with D possibly being TRBD1 (6 bases). The germline gives CDR1 SGHDT, CDR2 YYEEEE. Trimming took off 0 bases at V and 1 base at J, with 13 bases between the two ends. This CDR3 is built from 16 residues.

J is TRBJ2-2 and V is TRBV27, with D possibly being TRBD2 (6 bases). The CDR3 contains 15 residues. Germline-derived CDR1 and CDR2 are MNHEY and SMNVEV (reference sequence). V lost 2 bases and J 5 bases, leaving 12 bases between the germline ends. The CDR3 spells CASSLRGMGTGELFF. CDR3 sequence (DNA): TGTGCCAGCAGTTTACGGGGGATGGGGACCGGGGAGCTGTTTTTT.

The chain carries TRBV2 and TRBJ1-1; unclear D gene. The CDR3 extends over 11 amino acids. Germline CDR1 is SNHLY and CDR2 is FYNNEI. The V end was cut by 7 bases, the J end by 4 bases, with 7 bases between. The CDR3 DNA reads TGTGCCAGCAAGCCCAGCACTGAAGCTTTCTTT. Its protein is CASKPSTEAFF.

The chain is built from TRBV5-3 and TRBJ2-7; no clear D. TRBV5-3 has ORF status, its function being uncertain. This CDR3 region has 11 residues. The V gene lost 4 bases and the J gene lost 5 bases, with 7 bases spanning the gap. CDR3 loop: CARSPFHEQYF. CDR3 nucleotide sequence: TGTGCCAGAAGCCCCTTCCACGAGCAGTACTTC.

The rearrangement uses TRBV27 and TRBJ2-3; D possibly corresponds to TRBD2 (7 bases). Per the germline V gene, CDR1 is MNHEY and CDR2 is SMNVEV (reference sequence). Trimming shortened V by 0 bases and J by 5 bases, and 9 bases separated the two germline ends. CDR3 length: 14 amino acids. CDR3 nucleotide sequence: TGTGCCAGCAGTTTATCGAGGGGGGGAGATACGCAGTATTTT. This gives the protein CASSLSRGGDTQYF.

V gene TRBV5-4 combines with J gene TRBJ2-3; 9 bases are a match to TRBD1. CDR3 length equals 15 residues. Germline V lookup: CDR1 SGHNT, CDR2 YYREEE (reference sequence). J lost 1 base, V lost 4 bases, and 4 bases had no gene match. In DNA, the CDR3 is TGTGCCAGCAGCGTCACAGGGGGCGGCACAGATACGCAGTATTTT. Its protein is CASSVTGGGTDTQYF.

This clone occurred a few times. This chain's CDR3 is CASSLAGREQFF. In nucleotides, the CDR3 is TGTGCCAGTTCCCTGGCTGGGAGGGAGCAGTTCTTC. The genes are TRBV27 and TRBJ2-1; D possibly corresponds to TRBD2 (6 bases). The CDR3 spans 12 residues. Germline-derived CDR1 and CDR2 are MNHEY and SMNVEV (reference sequence). V lost 9 bases and J 10 bases, leaving 16 bases between the germline ends.

The CDR3 DNA reads as TGTGCCAGCAGCCGTAAAGGGGGCAGGGCTGAAGCTTTCTTT. It encodes CASSRKGGRAEAFF. The V gene is TRBV7-9, the J gene TRBJ1-1, with 7 bases matching TRBD1. V dropped 5 bases and J dropped 6; count of bases not matched to a gene: 9. The CDR3 has 14 residues. The germline V gene encodes CDR1 SEHNR and CDR2 FQNEAQ (reference sequence).

The gene calls are TRBV7-2 and TRBJ2-7, with D unresolved. There are 16 residues in the CDR3. From germline, CDR1 is SGHTA and CDR2 FQGNSA. Between the trimmed V and J ends, which lost 5 bases and 0 bases, there was a span of 17 bases. As DNA, the CDR3 is TGTGCCAGCAGCCCAAAGGTTGGTGACGGCTCCTACGAGCAGTACTTC. Protein sequence: CASSPKVGDGSYEQYF.

The V and J genes are TRBV6-5 and TRBJ1-1; D gene unclear. Germline CDR1 and CDR2: MNHEY and SVGAGI. This CDR3 has 13 residues. Trimming stripped 2 bases from V and 3 bases from J, with 7 bases between. This CDR3 is CASSYGVDTEAFF. DNA for the CDR3: TGTGCCAGCAGTTACGGGGTCGACACTGAAGCTTTCTTT.

The chain carries TRBV5-1 and TRBJ2-7; D is unresolved. The CDR3 is 13 residues long. V was clipped by 1 base and J by 0 bases, with 5 bases between them. CDR1 and CDR2 from the germline V gene are SGHRS and YFSETQ. CDR3 DNA sequence: TGCGCCAGCAGCTTGTACGACTCCTACGAGCAGTACTTC. Protein product: CASSLYDSYEQYF.

A single count supports this clone. The chain has TRBV6-1 and TRBJ2-3; 11 bases align to TRBD2. The CDR3 is 15 residues long. V trimming: 4 bases; J trimming: 3 bases; junction bases outside the gene matches: 3. Germline V gene lookup returns CDR1 MNHNS and CDR2 SASEGT. The CDR3 coding sequence is TGTGCCAGCAGTGTAAGACTAGCGGGAACAGATACGCAGTATTTT. It yields the protein CASSVRLAGTDTQYF.

The chain uses TRBV10-3 and TRBJ2-7, with a tentative D call TRBD1 (7 bases). The CDR3 contains 17 residues. V gave up 4 bases and J gave up 1 base, with 20 bases separating them. The germline CDR1 and CDR2 sequences are ENHRY and SYGVKD. Written as DNA, the CDR3 is TGTGCCATCAGTGTAAAGGAGGGGGCAACGGAATCCTACGAGCAGTACTTC. This sequence encodes CAISVKEGATESYEQYF.

V is TRBV5-6 and J is TRBJ2-7; D gene ambiguous. With 3 bases removed from V and 0 bases from J, the gap between germline ends came to 1 base. This CDR3 has 11 amino acids. CDR1 SGHDT and CDR2 YYEEEE come from the germline V gene. CDR3 amino acids: CASSYSYEQYF. The CDR3 DNA reads TGTGCCAGCAGCTACTCCTACGAGCAGTACTTC.

V is TRBV19 and J is TRBJ2-7; D tentatively fits TRBD1 or TRBD2 (5 bases each). In germline, CDR1 is LNHDA, CDR2 SQIVND (reference sequence). CDR3 size: 15 residues. The germline V and J ends were trimmed by 6 bases and 6 bases, with 21 bases remaining between them. The CDR3 DNA follows: TGTGCCAGTAGGGAGACCGGGACCATAAACGGCGAGCAGTACTTC. It yields the protein CASRETGTINGEQYF.

The V gene is TRBV4-1, the J gene TRBJ2-7; 9 nucleotides line up with TRBD2. This CDR3 comprises 16 residues. V was clipped by 7 bases and J by 7 bases; unmatched bases: 17. Germline V CDR1 and CDR2: MGHRA, YSYEKL. The CDR3 DNA is TGCGCCAGCACCCGGATTAGCGGGGGACCTCCTAGAGAGCAGTACTTC. Its translation is CASTRISGGPPREQYF.